This is a list of T cell receptor beta chains from one sample in a study of blood T cell repertoires in COVID-19. Assay: immunoSEQ multiplex PCR; the TCRdb copy retains only in-frame clones and omits some. Among 200,000 to 250,000 clones, over 75% were seen once, and the ten largest hold around 4.8%. Specimen: peripheral blood. The receptors were sampled from a woman aged 40 to 50 with acute or convalescent COVID-19. CDR3s include the opening cysteine and the closing phenylalanine or tryptophan. The D gene is left open where the match is weak. The size entry is marked missing in some rows and otherwise reads once, few, many or a size class.

cdr3_nt cdr3_aa d_call j_call cdr3_length clone_size v_call
TGTGCCAGTAGTATTAGGAGGGAGCCCCAGCATTTT CASSIRREPQHF - TRBJ1-5 12 - TRBV19
TGTGCCAGCAGCCTGCCCGGGGGTATCCAAGAGACCCAGTACTTC CASSLPGGIQETQYF - TRBJ2-5 15 - TRBV7-3
TGTGCCAGCAGCCCCACAGGGACCCTGAACACTGAAGCTTTCTTT CASSPTGTLNTEAFF - TRBJ1-1 15 - TRBV27
TGTGCCAGCAATCCAGGGGGGACTGAAGCTTTCTTT CASNPGGTEAFF TRBD1 TRBJ1-1 12 - TRBV12-3/TRBV12-4
TGCGCCAGCATCGACATACCGGGACACTATAGCAATCAGCCCCAGCATTTT CASIDIPGHYSNQPQHF - TRBJ1-5 17 - TRBV10-1
TGTGCCAGCAGTGAAAGGCGGAACTATGGCTACACCTTC CASSERRNYGYTF - TRBJ1-2 13 - TRBV2
TGTGCCAGCAGTTTCGCAACCCGAGGGCTCGGCTACACCTTC CASSFATRGLGYTF - TRBJ1-2 14 - TRBV27
TGTGCCAGCAGCCCGACCCGCGGGGCTAGATACAATGAGCAGTTCTTC CASSPTRGARYNEQFF - TRBJ2-1 16 - TRBV9
TGTGCCAGCAGCCCCCCGTCCCGGGCAGATACGCAGTATTTT CASSPPSRADTQYF - TRBJ2-3 14 - TRBV7-2
TGTGCCAGCAGCGGGAGTCGGGGGGTAGAGGGCTACACCTTC CASSGSRGVEGYTF - TRBJ1-2 14 once TRBV6-6
TGTGCCAGCAGTATCCCCGTCGGGGGAATGTTAACCGGGGAGCTGTTTTTT CASSIPVGGMLTGELFF - TRBJ2-2 17 once TRBV27
TGTGCCAGCAGCGTGGGGGGGCGAAATTTAGAGACCCAGTACTTC CASSVGGRNLETQYF - TRBJ2-5 15 once TRBV9
TGTGCCAGCAGCAGAGGACAGGCCGCACCCCTCCACTTT CASSRGQAAPLHF - TRBJ1-6 13 - TRBV21-1
TGTGCCAGTAGGCCCAGGGGTTGGCAGCCCCAGCATTTT CASRPRGWQPQHF - TRBJ1-5 13 - TRBV19
TGTGCCACGGTCAGCGGGGGCACAGATACGCAGTATTTT CATVSGGTDTQYF TRBD2 TRBJ2-3 13 - TRBV10-3
TGTGCCAGCAGCCAAGTAAGAGTGGCGGGGGGCCGGGCAGATACGCAGTATTTT CASSQVRVAGGRADTQYF TRBD2 TRBJ2-3 18 - TRBV3-1/TRBV3-2
TGTGCCAGCAGCCTAGCGGGGGGTGAAGAGACCCAGTACTTC CASSLAGGEETQYF TRBD2 TRBJ2-5 14 - TRBV3-1/TRBV3-2
TGTGCCAGTAGTATAGGCCCATCCTCCGGGACAGGGTTCACTGAAGCTTTCTTT CASSIGPSSGTGFTEAFF TRBD1 TRBJ1-1 18 - TRBV19
TGTGCCAGCAGTTCTTGGACAGTGAACACTGAAGCTTTCTTT CASSSWTVNTEAFF - TRBJ1-1 14 few TRBV6-5
TGTGCCAGCAGTGTCCCTCGCCAGGGGGGTATGAACACTGAAGCTTTCTTT CASSVPRQGGMNTEAFF TRBD1 TRBJ1-1 17 - TRBV27
TGTGCCAGCAGCCAAGACCGCGGGACGCAAGAGACCCAGTACTTC CASSQDRGTQETQYF - TRBJ2-5 15 - TRBV4-2
TGTGCCAGCAGCCAAGGGGTCCCGAACTATGGCTACACCTTC CASSQGVPNYGYTF - TRBJ1-2 14 - TRBV5-5
TGTGCCAGCAGCGTAGCTGTCGGCCGCGGGGAGGAAAAACTGTTTTTT CASSVAVGRGEEKLFF - TRBJ1-4 16 - TRBV9
TGTGCCAGCAGTCCTACAGAAGATACGCAGTATTTT CASSPTEDTQYF - TRBJ2-3 12 - TRBV7-6
TGTGCCAGTAGTAGTCAGAACTATGGCTACACCTTC CASSSQNYGYTF - TRBJ1-2 12 - TRBV19
TGCGCCAGCAGCTTGGGGGGACAGAAAACTGAAGCTTTCTTT CASSLGGQKTEAFF TRBD1 TRBJ1-1 14 - TRBV5-1
TGTGCCAGCAGCTTCCAGGTTTTTCCAGATACGCAGTATTTT CASSFQVFPDTQYF - TRBJ2-3 14 - TRBV11-2
TGTGCCAGCAGACCCCCAGCCAGGGCTCAGCCCCAGCATTTT CASRPPARAQPQHF - TRBJ1-5 14 once TRBV6-6
TGTGCCAGCAATGGGAGGGTCAGGGCCACTAATGAAAAACTGTTTTTT CASNGRVRATNEKLFF - TRBJ1-4 16 - TRBV2
TGTGCCACCAGTGTTGGAGGGGAGGCCGGGGAGCTGTTTTTT CATSVGGEAGELFF - TRBJ2-2 14 - TRBV24-1
TGTGCCAGCAGCTCTGAAGGGGGTTCCAGGGTAAGGTCTTTCTTT CASSSEGGSRVRSFF - TRBJ1-1 15 - TRBV7-2
TGCGCCAGCAGCTTGGCCGGGACAGGGGAAGTGACCCAGTACTTC CASSLAGTGEVTQYF TRBD1 TRBJ2-5 15 - TRBV5-1
TGCGCCAGCAGCTTGGCCTCGGGACAGGGGTCGGTGGCTTTCTTT CASSLASGQGSVAFF TRBD1 TRBJ1-1 15 - TRBV5-1
TGTGCCAGCAGCGTCCTGGACCGAAGGGACAGTCAAATCTATAGCAATCAGCCCCAGCATTTT CASSVLDRRDSQIYSNQPQHF TRBD1 TRBJ1-5 21 - TRBV9
TGTGCCAGCTCACCAGGCCGAAGCTCTGGGGCCAACGTCCTGACTTTC CASSPGRSSGANVLTF - TRBJ2-6 16 - TRBV18
TGCGCCAGCAGCCAAGATCTCTTTCAGCCCCAGCATTTT CASSQDLFQPQHF - TRBJ1-5 13 - TRBV4-1
TGTGCCACCAGCAGAGATCTCGGACAGGATTTGGTGGCTTTCTTT CATSRDLGQDLVAFF TRBD1 TRBJ1-1 15 - TRBV15
TGCGCCAGCAGCTTGAGCGGGACAGGGGTGGATGGCTACACCTTC CASSLSGTGVDGYTF TRBD1 TRBJ1-2 15 - TRBV5-1
TGTGCCAGCAGTTTTATGGCAGGGGTTTCTGGCTACACCTTC CASSFMAGVSGYTF - TRBJ1-2 14 - TRBV27
TGTGCCAGTAGAGACAGGGGGCGCCTCCTCACAGATACGCAGTATTTT CASRDRGRLLTDTQYF TRBD1 TRBJ2-3 16 - TRBV19
TGTGCCAGCAGTTTCCAATTCTCTGGAAACACCATATATTTT CASSFQFSGNTIYF - TRBJ1-3 14 few TRBV28
TGTGCCAGCAGCTTGATACCGGACATAAACACAGATACGCAGTATTTT CASSLIPDINTDTQYF - TRBJ2-3 16 - TRBV5-6
TGTGCCAGTAGCCTCGGGGGACAGCGTGGAGTTGAAAAACTGTTTTTT CASSLGGQRGVEKLFF TRBD1 TRBJ1-4 16 - TRBV19
TGCGCCAGCAGCTTGCAAACCCAATCACTGACAGGGGGCATTCGGAATGGCTACACCTTC CASSLQTQSLTGGIRNGYTF TRBD1 TRBJ1-2 20 once TRBV5-1
TGTGCCAGCAGTCTCGCCTGGACAGGGGGTATGAGAGAGACCCAGTACTTC CASSLAWTGGMRETQYF TRBD1 TRBJ2-5 17 - TRBV6-6
TGTGCCAGCAGCCGTAGCCCCGGGGAGCTGTTTTTT CASSRSPGELFF - TRBJ2-2 12 - TRBV11-3
TGTGCCAGCAGCCGACAGGTCACCGAAAAACTGTTTTTT CASSRQVTEKLFF - TRBJ1-4 13 - TRBV2
TGTGCCACCACACCGACAGGGGTTTTTATGAACACTGAAGCTTTCTTT CATTPTGVFMNTEAFF TRBD1 TRBJ1-1 16 - TRBV19
TGTGCCAGCAGCGCGGAGGGCGCGATAGGTGAGCAGTTCTTC CASSAEGAIGEQFF - TRBJ2-1 14 - TRBV2
TGCAGCGTTGAACCGGGACAGCTTGAAACCCGCGCTGAAGCTTTCTTT CSVEPGQLETRAEAFF TRBD1 TRBJ1-1 16 - TRBV29-1
TGTGCCAGCTCTGTCGACAGGGTCACTGAAGCTTTCTTT CASSVDRVTEAFF TRBD1 TRBJ1-1 13 - TRBV18
TGTGCCAGCAGGGGGACAGGGGGCTCACCCCACTATGGCTACACCTTC CASRGTGGSPHYGYTF TRBD1 TRBJ1-2 16 - TRBV27